This T cell receptor beta chain was identified during a study of cytomegalovirus exposure and HLA in healthy donors. Data came from immunoSEQ multiplex PCR; TCRdb stores just in-frame clones and leaves some out. The table lists around 150,000 clones, about four fifths of them singletons. The CDR3 totals 16 residues. Germline CDR1 is KGHSH and CDR2 is LQKENI. V dropped 1 base and J dropped 7; count of bases not matched to a gene: 9. The clonotype originates from a man aged 25-45 years in good health and CMV-seropositive. V usage is TRBV18 and J usage is TRBJ2-4; TRBD2 matches 8 bases. Sequencing was performed on PBMCs. This chain's CDR3 is CASSPLASGFSNIQYF. Here the CDR3 DNA reads TGTGCCAGCTCACCACTTGCTAGCGGGTTCTCGAACATTCAGTACTTC.